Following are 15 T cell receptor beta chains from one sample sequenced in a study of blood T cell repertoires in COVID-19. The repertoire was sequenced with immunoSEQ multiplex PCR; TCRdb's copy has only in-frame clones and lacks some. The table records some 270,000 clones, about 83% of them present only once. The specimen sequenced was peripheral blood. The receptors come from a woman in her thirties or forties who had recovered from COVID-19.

CDR3 sequence: CASSLVQGARSNQPQHF. CDR3 in DNA: TGTGCCAGCAGTTTGGTCCAGGGGGCGCGTAGCAATCAGCCCCAGCATTTT. The chain uses TRBV28 and TRBJ1-5, with 8 bases identical to TRBD1. The V gene's germline CDR1 is MDHEN and CDR2 SYDVKM. The junction had 7 bases not matched to a gene; V was cut back by 3 bases and J by 0 bases. The CDR3 spans 17 residues.

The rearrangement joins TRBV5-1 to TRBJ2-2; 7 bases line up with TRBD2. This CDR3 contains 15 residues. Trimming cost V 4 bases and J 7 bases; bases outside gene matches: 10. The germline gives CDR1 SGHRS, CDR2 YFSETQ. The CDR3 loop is CASSQRSAGDGELFF. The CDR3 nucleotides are TGCGCCAGCAGCCAAAGGTCCGCGGGGGACGGGGAGCTGTTTTTT. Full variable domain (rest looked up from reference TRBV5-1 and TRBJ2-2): KAGVTQTPRYLIKTRGQQVTLSCSPISGHRSVSWYQQTPGQGLQFLFEYFSETQRNKGNFPGRFSGRQFSNSRSEMNVSTLELGDSALYLCASSQRSAGDGELFFGEGSRLTVL.

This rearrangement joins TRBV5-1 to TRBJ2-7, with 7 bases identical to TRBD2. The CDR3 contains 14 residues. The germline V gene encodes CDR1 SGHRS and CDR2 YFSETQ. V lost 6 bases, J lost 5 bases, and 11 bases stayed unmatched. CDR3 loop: CASNNLGGKDEQYF. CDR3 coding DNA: TGCGCCAGCAACAACCTGGGGGGGAAGGACGAGCAGTACTTC.

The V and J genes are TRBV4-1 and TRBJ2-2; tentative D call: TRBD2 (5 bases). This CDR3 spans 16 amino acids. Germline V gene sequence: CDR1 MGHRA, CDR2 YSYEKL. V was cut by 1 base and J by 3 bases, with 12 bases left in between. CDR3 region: CASSQGGRTYTGELFF. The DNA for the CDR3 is TGCGCCAGCAGCCAAGGAGGACGGACTTACACCGGGGAGCTGTTTTTT.

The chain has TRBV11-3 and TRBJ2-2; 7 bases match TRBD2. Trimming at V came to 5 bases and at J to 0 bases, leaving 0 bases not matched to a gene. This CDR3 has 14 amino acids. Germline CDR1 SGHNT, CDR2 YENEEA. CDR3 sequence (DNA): TGTGCCAGCAGCGGGGGGGCGAACACCGGGGAGCTGTTTTTT. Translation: CASSGGANTGELFF.

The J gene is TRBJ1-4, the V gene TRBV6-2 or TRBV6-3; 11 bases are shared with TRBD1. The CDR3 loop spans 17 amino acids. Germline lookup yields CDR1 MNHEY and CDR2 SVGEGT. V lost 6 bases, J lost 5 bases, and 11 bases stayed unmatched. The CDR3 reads CASSPLRTGGLNEKLFF. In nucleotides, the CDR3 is TGTGCCAGCAGCCCTCTGAGGACAGGGGGCTTAAATGAAAAACTGTTTTTT.

The CDR3, as DNA: TGTGCCAGCAGGCCGGACATAAACACTGAAGCTTTCTTT. Residues: CASRPDINTEAFF. The chain combines TRBV2 with TRBJ1-1; D is perhaps TRBD1 (5 bases). Germline-derived CDR1 and CDR2 are SNHLY and FYNNEI. Trimming took off 6 bases at V and 2 bases at J, with 10 bases between the two ends. The CDR3 has 13 amino acids.

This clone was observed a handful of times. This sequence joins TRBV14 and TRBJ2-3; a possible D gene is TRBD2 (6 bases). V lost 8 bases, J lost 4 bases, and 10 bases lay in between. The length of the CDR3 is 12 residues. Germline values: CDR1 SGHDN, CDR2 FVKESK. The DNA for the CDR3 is TGTGCCAGCGGGGGGTCCGCAGATACGCAGTATTTT. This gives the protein CASGGSADTQYF.

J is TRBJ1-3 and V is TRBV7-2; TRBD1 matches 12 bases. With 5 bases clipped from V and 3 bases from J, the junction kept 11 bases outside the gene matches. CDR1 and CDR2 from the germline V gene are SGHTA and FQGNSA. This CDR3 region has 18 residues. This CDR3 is CASSLLPGQGAGGNTIYF. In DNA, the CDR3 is TGTGCCAGCAGCCTCCTACCGGGACAGGGGGCAGGTGGAAACACCATATATTTT.

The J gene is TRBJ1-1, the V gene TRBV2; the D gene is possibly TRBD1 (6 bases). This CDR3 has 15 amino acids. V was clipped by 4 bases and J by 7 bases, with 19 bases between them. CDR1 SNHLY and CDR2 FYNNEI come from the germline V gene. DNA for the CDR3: TGTGCCAGCAGTGCCGCAGGGGCCGAGTTGGTTGAAGCTTTCTTT. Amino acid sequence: CASSAAGAELVEAFF.

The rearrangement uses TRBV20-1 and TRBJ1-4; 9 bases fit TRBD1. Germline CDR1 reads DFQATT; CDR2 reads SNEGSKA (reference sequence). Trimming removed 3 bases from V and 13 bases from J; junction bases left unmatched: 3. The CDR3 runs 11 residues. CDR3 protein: CSASGTGRLFF. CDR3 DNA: TGCAGTGCTAGCGGGACAGGGCGACTGTTTTTT.

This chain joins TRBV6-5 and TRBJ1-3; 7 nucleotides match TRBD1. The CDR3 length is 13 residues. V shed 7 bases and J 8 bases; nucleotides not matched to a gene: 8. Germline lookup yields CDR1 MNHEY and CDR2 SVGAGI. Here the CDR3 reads CASTDRAGYTIYF. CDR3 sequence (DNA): TGTGCCAGCACCGACAGGGCGGGATACACCATATATTTT.

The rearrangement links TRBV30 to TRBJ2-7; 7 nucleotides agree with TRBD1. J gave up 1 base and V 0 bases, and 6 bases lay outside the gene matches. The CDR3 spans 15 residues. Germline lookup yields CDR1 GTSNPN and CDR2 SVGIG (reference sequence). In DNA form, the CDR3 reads TGTGCCTGGAGTGTAGGGACAGCGGCGTCCTACGAGCAGTACTTC. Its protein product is CAWSVGTAASYEQYF.

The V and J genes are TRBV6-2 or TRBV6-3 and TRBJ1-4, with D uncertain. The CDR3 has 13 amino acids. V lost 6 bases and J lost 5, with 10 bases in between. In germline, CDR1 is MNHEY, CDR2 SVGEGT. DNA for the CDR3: TGTGCCAGCAGCCCACCAGAAAATGAAAAACTGTTTTTT. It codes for CASSPPENEKLFF.

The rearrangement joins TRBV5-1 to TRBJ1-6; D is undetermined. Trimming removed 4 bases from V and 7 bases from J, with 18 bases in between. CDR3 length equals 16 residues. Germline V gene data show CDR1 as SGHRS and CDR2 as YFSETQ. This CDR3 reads CASSPDSAAGNSPLHF. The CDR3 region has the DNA TGCGCCAGCAGCCCGGATTCAGCGGCTGGGAATTCACCCCTCCACTTT.